Listed below are T cell receptor beta chains from one sample, sequenced in a study of identical twins. TCRdb redid the calling of the 5' RACE reads with MiXCR, one entry per CDR3 protein. The table has 500,000 to 650,000 distinct CDR3 sequences, 20% to 25% seen once. These data also featured in a second study, about yellow fever vaccine responses in identical twins.

Material for sequencing was CD4+ T cells sorted from blood. These receptor sequences come from a woman younger than 35 in good health. CDR3s include the opening cysteine and the closing phenylalanine or tryptophan. A D gene is named only where the DNA matches it firmly. Rows may omit the clone size; those that give it use once, few, many or a size class.

TRBJ1-1 TRBV10-3 . . CAISESTPFGGDTEAFF TGTGCCATCAGTGAGTCGACGCCATTTGGGGGGGACACTGAAGCTTTCTTT
TRBJ1-1 TRBV12-3/TRBV12-4 few TRBD1 CASNDRGPTEAFF TGTGCCAGCAATGACAGGGGGCCAACTGAAGCTTTCTTT
TRBJ2-5 TRBV2 few . CARGTVIGHSAGETQYF TGTGCCAGGGGGACCGTGATCGGGCACTCGGCGGGAGAGACCCAGTACTTC
TRBJ2-2 TRBV12-3/TRBV12-4 many . CASSLGENTGELFF TGTGCCAGCAGTTTAGGGGAAAACACCGGGGAGCTGTTTTTT
TRBJ2-1 TRBV24-1 few TRBD2 CATTSGDSRIEQFF TGTGCCACCACTAGCGGGGACAGTAGGATCGAGCAGTTCTTC
TRBJ2-7 TRBV29-1 . . CSVKGLSYEQYF TGCAGCGTAAAGGGGCTCTCCTACGAGCAGTACTTC
TRBJ2-7 TRBV20-1 few . CSARDPDAVGRNQGEQYF TGCAGTGCTAGAGACCCGGACGCCGTGGGACGGAATCAGGGCGAGCAGTACTTC
TRBJ2-2 TRBV3-1 . . CASSPLGLGNTGELFF TGTGCCAGCAGCCCCCTAGGGCTAGGGAACACCGGGGAGCTGTTTTTT
TRBJ2-1 TRBV11-2 few . CASSLVRGAFGVNEQFF TGTGCCAGCAGCTTAGTCCGAGGGGCATTTGGAGTAAATGAGCAGTTCTTC
TRBJ2-5 TRBV7-6 . . CASSFIGRGGETQYF TGTGCCAGCAGCTTCATCGGTAGGGGGGGAGAGACCCAGTACTTC
TRBJ1-2 TRBV6-1 . . CASNLAAPGYTF TGTGCCAGCAATCTGGCCGCGCCTGGCTACACCTTC
TRBJ1-2 TRBV7-2 few . CASSEGAANYGYTF TGTGCCAGCAGCGAGGGCGCCGCTAACTATGGCTACACCTTC
TRBJ2-5 TRBV9 . . CASSVAAGYQETQYF TGTGCCAGCAGCGTAGCTGCGGGGTACCAAGAGACCCAGTACTTC
TRBJ1-3 TRBV6-5 . . CASSYSSGAELRNTIYF TGTGCCAGCAGTTACTCGTCCGGCGCCGAACTAAGAAACACCATATATTTT
TRBJ1-5 TRBV29-1 . TRBD1 CSAEGRRGINNQPQHF TGCAGCGCCGAAGGGCGCAGGGGGATAAACAATCAGCCCCAGCATTTT
TRBJ2-2 TRBV6-1 . TRBD2 CASKIAGLNTGELFF TGTGCCAGCAAAATAGCGGGGCTGAACACCGGGGAGCTGTTTTTT
TRBJ1-1 TRBV6-5 . . CASSFDAFF TGTGCCAGCAGTTTTGACGCTTTCTTT
TRBJ1-4 TRBV20-1 few . CSAPGGHEKLFF TGCAGTGCCCCCGGGGGGCATGAAAAACTGTTTTTT
TRBJ1-5 TRBV6-1 few . CASSEGQRLGQPQHF TGTGCCAGCAGTGAAGGGCAGAGGCTTGGTCAGCCCCAGCATTTT
TRBJ1-1 TRBV20-1 few . CSARDRWYTEAFF TGCAGTGCTAGAGACAGGTGGTACACTGAAGCTTTCTTT
TRBJ2-1 TRBV5-4 few . CASSLTSDSISYNEQFF TGTGCCAGCAGCCTAACCTCTGACAGTATCTCCTACAATGAGCAGTTCTTC
TRBJ2-2 TRBV18 . . CASSPLPADSTGELFF TGTGCCAGCTCACCTTTGCCGGCGGATAGCACCGGGGAGCTGTTTTTT